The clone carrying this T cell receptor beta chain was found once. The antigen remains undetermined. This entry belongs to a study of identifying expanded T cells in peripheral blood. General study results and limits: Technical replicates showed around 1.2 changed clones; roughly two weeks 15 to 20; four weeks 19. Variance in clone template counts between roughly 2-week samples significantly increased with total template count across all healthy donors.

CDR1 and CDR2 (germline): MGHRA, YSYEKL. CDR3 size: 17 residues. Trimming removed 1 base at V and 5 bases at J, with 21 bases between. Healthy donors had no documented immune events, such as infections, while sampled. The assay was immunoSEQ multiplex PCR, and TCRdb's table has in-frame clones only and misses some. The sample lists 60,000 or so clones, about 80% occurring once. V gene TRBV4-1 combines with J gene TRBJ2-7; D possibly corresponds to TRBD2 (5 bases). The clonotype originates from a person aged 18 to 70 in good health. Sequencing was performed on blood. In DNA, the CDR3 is TGCGCCAGCAGCCAAGCCTGGTTTGAAAAGCCCGGGAACGAGCAGTACTTC. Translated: CASSQAWFEKPGNEQYF.